Listed below are T cell receptor beta chains from one sample, sequenced in a study of T cell repertoires in cytomegalovirus infection. TCRdb recomputed calls from the reads with MiXCR, one row per CDR3 protein. Of about 490,000 distinct CDR3 sequences listed, roughly 12% are singletons. Sequencing was done on a sample of PBMCs. Receptors were obtained from a human donor in good health (CMV status not recorded). Some clones in this sample may be carry-over from other donors' samples. The CDR3 runs from the conserved cysteine through the conserved F or W. A D gene is named only where the DNA matches it firmly. Clone size is stated in some rows and not others, as once, few, many or a class when expanded.

clone_size	j_call	v_call	d_call	cdr3_aa	cdr3_nt
NA	TRBJ1-2	TRBV23-1	TRBD1	CASSHGTAFYGYTF	TGCGCCAGCAGTCACGGGACAGCTTTCTATGGCTACACCTTC
many	TRBJ1-1	TRBV6-1	TRBD1	CASSALGTGVIEAFF	TGTGCCAGCAGTGCACTGGGGACAGGGGTTATTGAAGCTTTCTTT
many	TRBJ2-1	TRBV4-1	TRBD2	CASSTGRGAYNEQFF	TGCGCCAGCAGCACCGGGCGGGGGGCGTACAATGAGCAGTTCTTC
many	TRBJ2-5	TRBV5-4	NA	CASSLESVGETQYF	TGTGCCAGCAGCTTGGAAAGCGTGGGAGAGACCCAGTACTTC
many	TRBJ1-6	TRBV11-2	TRBD1	CASSQSGTGYLPLHF	TGTGCCAGCAGCCAATCCGGGACAGGGTACTTACCCCTCCACTTT
NA	TRBJ2-7	TRBV27	NA	CASSGKGFTAYEQYF	TGTGCCAGCAGTGGAAAGGGGTTTACGGCCTACGAGCAGTACTTC
NA	TRBJ1-2	TRBV28	NA	CASRGFGREVNYGYTF	TGTGCCAGCAGGGGTTTTGGCAGGGAGGTCAACTATGGCTACACCTTC
many	TRBJ2-5	TRBV7-2	TRBD1	CASNTGAVPQETQYF	TGTGCCAGCAATACAGGGGCGGTCCCCCAAGAGACCCAGTACTTC
NA	TRBJ2-6	TRBV19	NA	CASSGSAGANVLTF	TGTGCCAGTAGCGGGAGCGCTGGGGCCAACGTCCTGACTTTC
few	TRBJ2-7	TRBV9	NA	CASSTQGIDEQYF	TGTGCCAGCAGCACCCAGGGAATTGACGAGCAGTACTTC
few	TRBJ2-7	TRBV11-2	TRBD1	CASSLDTTGAYEQYF	TGTGCCAGCAGCTTAGATACGACAGGGGCCTACGAGCAGTACTTC
many	TRBJ2-2	TRBV19	NA	CASRVSFTGELFF	TGTGCCAGTAGGGTCAGCTTCACCGGGGAGCTGTTTTTT
few	TRBJ1-2	TRBV18	TRBD1	CASSGQANYGYTF	TGTGCCAGCTCGGGACAGGCTAACTATGGCTACACCTTC
many	TRBJ2-5	TRBV27	TRBD2	CASSLGGRAHETQYF	TGTGCCAGCAGTTTAGGCGGGAGGGCCCATGAGACCCAGTACTTC
NA	TRBJ2-6	TRBV19	NA	CASSVWYMVELPGANVLTF	TGTGCCAGTAGTGTCTGGTACATGGTAGAACTCCCTGGGGCCAACGTCCTGACTTTC
many	TRBJ2-7	TRBV4-1	TRBD2	CASSQPIRGRLGYEQYF	TGCGCCAGCAGCCAGCCAATTCGCGGGAGGCTGGGGTACGAGCAGTACTTC
many	TRBJ2-6	TRBV2	NA	CASSEARSRANVLTF	TGTGCCAGCAGTGAAGCCCGCTCGAGGGCCAACGTCCTGACTTTC
many	TRBJ1-1	TRBV4-1	TRBD1	CASSQGRGQRNTEAFF	TGCGCCAGCAGCCAAGGAAGGGGACAGAGAAACACTGAAGCTTTCTTT
many	TRBJ2-2	TRBV6-5	TRBD1	CASSYSGQGDAGELFF	TGTGCCAGCAGTTATTCCGGACAGGGGGACGCCGGGGAGCTGTTTTTT
few	TRBJ2-7	TRBV12-3/TRBV12-4	TRBD2	CASSRTSGPYGQYF	TGTGCCAGCAGCCGGACTAGCGGCCCCTACGGGCAGTACTTC
NA	TRBJ2-5	TRBV15	TRBD1	CATSRDMGRGETQYF	TGTGCCACCAGCAGAGATATGGGCAGGGGGGAGACCCAGTACTTC
NA	TRBJ2-5	TRBV10-3	TRBD2	CAIPGRASGGRETQYF	TGTGCCATCCCCGGGCGAGCTAGCGGGGGCAGGGAGACCCAGTACTTC
many	TRBJ2-7	TRBV2	NA	CASSENYEQYF	TGTGCCAGCAGTGAAAACTACGAGCAGTACTTC
few	TRBJ2-7	TRBV4-2	NA	CASSQDGEAGDYEQYF	TGTGCCAGCAGCCAAGATGGAGAGGCAGGGGACTACGAGCAGTACTTC
few	TRBJ2-2	TRBV11-1	NA	CASSQGRRAGELFF	TGTGCCAGCAGTCAGGGTAGGCGGGCCGGGGAGCTGTTTTTT
NA	TRBJ2-1	TRBV6-5	TRBD2	CASSFGTSYNEQFF	TGTGCCAGCAGTTTCGGGACTAGCTACAATGAGCAGTTCTTC
NA	TRBJ1-6	TRBV14	NA	CASSQERTYNSPLHF	TGTGCCAGCAGCCAAGAAAGGACCTATAATTCACCCCTCCACTTT
many	TRBJ2-7	TRBV7-2	NA	CASSSQGSYEQYF	TGTGCCAGCAGCTCGCAGGGTTCCTACGAGCAGTACTTC
NA	TRBJ1-3	TRBV9	TRBD1	CASSMGQGNSGNTIYF	TGTGCCAGCAGCATGGGACAGGGGAACTCTGGAAACACCATATATTTT
NA	TRBJ2-2	TRBV4-1	NA	CASSQHTGELFF	TGCGCCAGCAGCCAACACACCGGGGAGCTGTTTTTT
NA	TRBJ2-7	TRBV20-1	TRBD1	CSARDYGTGSYEQYF	TGCAGTGCTAGAGATTACGGGACAGGGAGTTACGAGCAGTACTTC
NA	TRBJ1-1	TRBV27	NA	CASRLFMNTEAFF	TGTGCCAGCAGACTGTTCATGAACACTGAAGCTTTCTTT
once	TRBJ2-7	TRBV29-1	NA	CSVEVVRDSTYEQYF	TGCAGCGTTGAAGTGGTAAGGGACTCGACCTACGAGCAGTACTTC
few	TRBJ1-1	TRBV24-1	TRBD1	CATRGGGRDTEAFF	TGTGCCACCAGGGGAGGGGGCAGGGACACTGAAGCTTTCTTT
many	TRBJ1-1	TRBV7-9	NA	CASSQESNTEAFF	TGTGCCAGCAGCCAGGAGTCGAACACTGAAGCTTTCTTT
few	TRBJ1-1	TRBV5-4	NA	CASSFPGGSPEDEAFF	TGTGCCAGCAGCTTCCCGGGGGGGTCCCCAGAGGATGAAGCTTTCTTT
NA	TRBJ1-6	TRBV20-1	NA	CSARAGQFNSPLHF	TGCAGTGCTAGAGCTGGACAGTTTAATTCACCCCTCCACTTT
few	TRBJ2-7	TRBV2	NA	CASSERGAPTGEQYF	TGTGCCAGCAGTGAAAGGGGGGCCCCGACGGGGGAGCAGTACTTC
many	TRBJ2-1	TRBV2	NA	CASSEGTVGQFF	TGTGCCAGCAGTGAAGGCACGGTGGGTCAGTTCTTC
NA	TRBJ2-5	TRBV2	NA	CASSVLNNQETQYF	TGTGCCAGCAGCGTCCTGAATAACCAAGAGACCCAGTACTTC
NA	TRBJ2-1	TRBV7-6	NA	CASSQSAPVYNEQFF	TGTGCCAGCAGCCAGAGCGCACCCGTGTACAATGAGCAGTTCTTC
many	TRBJ1-1	TRBV7-8	TRBD1	CASSRNRGNTEAFF	TGTGCCAGCAGCAGAAACAGGGGGAACACTGAAGCTTTCTTT
many	TRBJ1-6	TRBV7-9	NA	CASSPRAGGADSPLHF	TGTGCCAGCAGCCCCCGGGCGGGGGGGGCAGATTCACCCCTCCACTTT
many	TRBJ2-7	TRBV6-5	NA	CASSPRDSGGEQYF	TGTGCCAGCAGTCCCCGGGACAGCGGGGGCGAGCAGTACTTC
few	TRBJ1-2	TRBV5-1	NA	CASSLSTTNYGYTF	TGCGCCAGCAGCTTGAGCACAACTAACTATGGCTACACCTTC
many	TRBJ2-5	TRBV2	NA	CASSERGRDQETQYF	TGTGCCAGCAGTGAGAGGGGCAGGGATCAAGAGACCCAGTACTTC
NA	TRBJ2-4	TRBV12-3/TRBV12-4	NA	CASSSHWYAKNIQYF	TGTGCCAGCAGTTCCCACTGGTATGCCAAAAACATTCAGTACTTC
few	TRBJ1-2	TRBV19	NA	CASRAPRRDRVNGYTF	TGTGCCAGTAGGGCTCCGAGGCGTGACAGAGTTAATGGCTACACCTTC
NA	TRBJ2-7	TRBV7-9	NA	CASSLARLGGGYEQYF	TGTGCCAGCAGCTTAGCCCGCCTTGGGGGAGGCTACGAGCAGTACTTC
few	TRBJ2-1	TRBV10-3	NA	CAISESRLSNFF	TGTGCCATCAGTGAGTCCCGGCTTTCGAACTTCTTC
many	TRBJ2-1	TRBV7-2	TRBD2	CASRSGLAGRYNEQFF	TGTGCCAGCAGATCCGGACTAGCGGGACGATACAATGAGCAGTTCTTC
many	TRBJ2-1	TRBV20-1	NA	CSARTPGLNEQFF	TGCAGTGCTAGGACCCCCGGGCTTAATGAGCAGTTCTTC
many	TRBJ2-3	TRBV7-2	TRBD2	CASSSGLAGGRRDTQYF	TGTGCCAGCAGCTCCGGACTAGCGGGAGGACGCAGAGATACGCAGTATTTT
many	TRBJ1-3	TRBV20-1	TRBD1	CSAGQVNSGNTIYF	TGCAGTGCGGGACAGGTCAACTCTGGAAACACCATATATTTT
many	TRBJ1-2	TRBV19	NA	CASKRQNNYGYTF	TGTGCCAGTAAGCGACAGAATAACTATGGCTACACCTTC
many	TRBJ2-5	TRBV7-8	NA	CASSLDMATQYF	TGTGCCAGCAGCCTCGATATGGCGACCCAGTACTTC
few	TRBJ1-2	TRBV3-1	TRBD1	CASSTYRDRDPGYTF	TGTGCCAGCAGCACATACCGGGACAGGGATCCTGGCTACACCTTC